A selection of T cell receptor beta chains follows, all from one sample in a study of blood T cell repertoires in COVID-19. Assay used: immunoSEQ multiplex PCR; TCRdb lists only in-frame clones, some missing. The table has 250,000 to 300,000 clones, under 90% seen once. The specimen was peripheral blood. These receptors all come from an older woman with active or convalescent COVID-19. The CDR3 runs from the conserved cysteine through the conserved F or W. A D gene is named only where the DNA matches it firmly. Clone size, where shown, is once, few, many, or a class for clones that have expanded.

len	d_gene	abundance	v_gene	j_gene	CDR3aa	CDR3nt
12	NA	NA	TRBV6-5	TRBJ1-1	CASSYLTGEAFF	TGTGCCAGCAGTTACTTAACGGGTGAAGCTTTCTTT
14	TRBD1	NA	TRBV27	TRBJ1-1	CASSSSGTGGAAFF	TGTGCCAGCAGTTCGTCCGGGACAGGGGGGGCAGCTTTCTTT
15	NA	NA	TRBV5-1	TRBJ2-2	CASSLEGANTGELFF	TGCGCCAGCAGCTTGGAAGGAGCTAACACCGGGGAGCTGTTTTTT
14	TRBD2	NA	TRBV9	TRBJ2-7	CASSVVGGFGEQYF	TGTGCCAGCAGCGTAGTGGGGGGGTTCGGCGAGCAGTACTTC
13	NA	NA	TRBV11-2	TRBJ1-1	CASSFGPGIEAFF	TGTGCCAGCAGCTTCGGCCCAGGGATTGAAGCTTTCTTT
14	TRBD1	NA	TRBV29-1	TRBJ2-7	CSVELAGGTYEQYF	TGCAGCGTTGAACTTGCAGGGGGTACCTACGAGCAGTACTTC
15	TRBD1	many	TRBV30	TRBJ2-3	CAWGDRGVRRDTQYF	TGTGCCTGGGGGGACAGGGGCGTACGGAGAGATACGCAGTATTTT
14	TRBD1	NA	TRBV10-3	TRBJ2-7	CAISEGTGYYEQYF	TGTGCCATCAGCGAGGGGACAGGGTACTACGAGCAGTACTTC
16	TRBD1	NA	TRBV6-2/TRBV6-3	TRBJ2-3	CASSQTGTGGADTQYF	TGTGCCAGCAGTCAAACCGGGACAGGGGGCGCGGATACGCAGTATTTT
16	TRBD2	few	TRBV11-1	TRBJ2-5	CASSGRTSGGGETQYF	TGTGCCAGCAGCGGGCGGACTAGCGGGGGAGGTGAGACCCAGTACTTC
15	TRBD1	NA	TRBV7-3	TRBJ2-1	CASSSPGQGYNEQFF	TGTGCCAGCAGCTCCCCGGGACAGGGCTACAATGAGCAGTTCTTC
15	TRBD1	few	TRBV6-5	TRBJ1-2	CASSNTGDRAHGYTF	TGTGCCAGCAGTAACACGGGGGACAGGGCCCATGGCTACACCTTC
13	TRBD1	NA	TRBV19	TRBJ2-2	CASRTGGSGELFF	TGTGCCAGTAGGACAGGGGGGAGCGGGGAGCTGTTTTTT
14	NA	NA	TRBV5-6	TRBJ1-1	CASSLRQMNTEAFF	TGTGCCAGCAGCTTGAGACAGATGAACACTGAAGCTTTCTTT
13	NA	NA	TRBV19	TRBJ1-3	CASGMQTGNTIYF	TGTGCCAGCGGGATGCAAACTGGAAACACCATATATTTT
14	TRBD1	once	TRBV3-1/TRBV3-2	TRBJ2-1	CASSLRTGYNEQFF	TGTGCCAGCAGCCTACGGACAGGGTACAATGAGCAGTTCTTC
12	NA	NA	TRBV27	TRBJ1-1	CASRPGNTEAFF	TGTGCCAGCAGGCCCGGGAACACTGAAGCTTTCTTT
14	TRBD2	NA	TRBV7-2	TRBJ2-5	CASSRAGLAETQYF	TGTGCCAGCAGCCGCGCCGGACTAGCCGAGACCCAGTACTTC
15	TRBD2	NA	TRBV19	TRBJ2-7	CASTPSGASSYEQYF	TGTGCCAGTACCCCTAGCGGGGCCTCCTCCTACGAGCAGTACTTC
16	NA	many	TRBV6-6	TRBJ1-5	CASRRDSSFADQPQHF	TGTGCCAGCAGAAGAGACAGTTCATTCGCGGATCAGCCCCAGCATTTT
17	TRBD1	few	TRBV5-4	TRBJ2-7	CASSLGSGTGGTYEQYF	TGTGCCAGCAGCTTGGGGTCCGGGACAGGGGGAACCTACGAGCAGTACTTC
15	TRBD1	few	TRBV10-3	TRBJ1-2	CAISLELAGGGGYTF	TGTGCCATCAGCCTGGAGTTGGCAGGGGGTGGGGGCTACACCTTC
15	NA	NA	TRBV15	TRBJ2-3	CATSRQGLFTDTQYF	TGTGCCACCAGCAGACAGGGTCTGTTCACAGATACGCAGTATTTT
15	TRBD1	NA	TRBV9	TRBJ2-1	CASSVAGTGMNEQFF	TGTGCCAGCAGCGTAGCGGGGACAGGTATGAATGAGCAGTTCTTC
13	TRBD1	NA	TRBV2	TRBJ1-6	CASSEMLTGTLHF	TGTGCCAGCAGTGAAATGCTGACAGGGACCCTCCACTTT
16	TRBD1	NA	TRBV14	TRBJ1-2	CASSQRGQGLLYGYTF	TGTGCCAGCAGCCAAAGGGGGCAGGGACTGCTCTATGGCTACACCTTC
16	NA	NA	TRBV18	TRBJ1-1	CASSPVPHGVGTEAFF	TGTGCCAGCTCACCGGTCCCCCACGGGGTGGGCACTGAAGCTTTCTTT
15	NA	NA	TRBV7-2	TRBJ2-5	CASSLGGSPRETQYF	TGTGCCAGCAGCTTGGGGGGTTCACCCCGGGAGACCCAGTACTTC
16	NA	NA	TRBV7-2	TRBJ2-5	CASSLGPSWLEETQYF	TGTGCCAGCAGCTTAGGTCCTTCGTGGCTGGAAGAGACCCAGTACTTC
14	NA	NA	TRBV29-1	TRBJ1-5	CSVEVGAAGQPQHF	TGCAGCGTTGAGGTGGGGGCTGCAGGTCAGCCCCAGCATTTT